These T cell receptor beta chains were read from a single sample in a study of response to subunit inactivated influenza vaccine. MiXCR was run by TCRdb on the RT-PCR reads, yielding one entry per CDR3 protein. The data show 500,000 to 600,000 distinct CDR3 sequences, with around 11% seen just once and approximately 11% held by the top ten. These data were also filed under a second study, of T cells expressing NK-cell markers.

This specimen consisted of PBMCs from blood, obtained on the day of vaccination. The source of these receptors is a man aged 45-65 years who received an inactivated influenza vaccine. CDR3s include the opening cysteine and the closing phenylalanine or tryptophan. Fields, in order: J gene, clone size, V gene, D gene, CDR3 DNA, CDR3 protein. D genes are given only for firm matches. Clone size appears in some rows only: once, few, many, or a class for an expanded clone.

J: TRBJ2-7; size: many; V: TRBV20-1; D: .; DNA: TGCAGTGCTGAAAAATACTCAAAAGCCGTGTCCTACGAGCAGTACTTC; CDR3: CSAEKYSKAVSYEQYF
J: TRBJ2-2; size: .; V: TRBV7-2; D: .; DNA: TGTGCCAGCAGCGTTCTAGTCACCGGGGAGCTGTTTTTT; CDR3: CASSVLVTGELFF
J: TRBJ1-5; size: .; V: TRBV4-1; D: .; DNA: TGCGCCAGCAGCCAGACAGCAATTAGCAATCAGCCCCAGCATTTT; CDR3: CASSQTAISNQPQHF
J: TRBJ1-6; size: .; V: TRBV10-2; D: .; DNA: TGCGCCAGCAGTGATTGGCCGGAAAATTCAACCCTCCACTTT; CDR3: CASSDWPENSTLHF
J: TRBJ2-1; size: .; V: TRBV29-1; D: TRBD1; DNA: TGCAGCGCGACCGGGACAGGGCCCAATGAGCAGTTCTTC; CDR3: CSATGTGPNEQFF
J: TRBJ2-2; size: few; V: TRBV20-1; D: .; DNA: TGCAGTGCTGGCGTACCCGGGGAGCTGTTTTTT; CDR3: CSAGVPGELFF
J: TRBJ2-1; size: few; V: TRBV20-1; D: TRBD1; DNA: TGCAGTGCTACGGACAGGGGTCAAAATATCAATGAGCAGTTCTTC; CDR3: CSATDRGQNINEQFF
J: TRBJ2-1; size: few; V: TRBV7-2; D: TRBD2; DNA: TGTGCCAGCAGCTGGCCAGCGGGAGGGCTTTCCTACAATGAGCAGTTCTTC; CDR3: CASSWPAGGLSYNEQFF
J: TRBJ2-1; size: .; V: TRBV6-5; D: .; DNA: TGTGCCAGCAGTTTATCGCCGGACATAGGCGAGTTCTTC; CDR3: CASSLSPDIGEFF
J: TRBJ2-7; size: many; V: TRBV10-3; D: TRBD2; DNA: TGTGCCATCAGTGAGTCGTGGACTAGCTCGACCTACGAGCAGTACTTC; CDR3: CAISESWTSSTYEQYF
J: TRBJ2-3; size: .; V: TRBV2; D: .; DNA: TGTGCCAGCAGCGGGTTCCCGGGAACAGATACGCAGTATTTT; CDR3: CASSGFPGTDTQYF
J: TRBJ2-5; size: many; V: TRBV2; D: .; DNA: TGTGCCAGCAGCGGTGGTGGGGAGACCCAGTACTTC; CDR3: CASSGGGETQYF
J: TRBJ2-1; size: many; V: TRBV12-3/TRBV12-4; D: .; DNA: TGTGCCAGCAGTTTTGTGGCGCGGGGGCCCTACAAACGCAATGAGCAGTTCTTC; CDR3: CASSFVARGPYKRNEQFF
J: TRBJ2-7; size: many; V: TRBV5-1; D: TRBD2; DNA: TGCGCCAGCAGCTGGACTAGCGGTTCCTACGAGCAGTACTTC; CDR3: CASSWTSGSYEQYF
J: TRBJ1-2; size: few; V: TRBV5-1; D: .; DNA: TGCGCCAGCGCCAGCGATAGCTATGGCTACACCTTC; CDR3: CASASDSYGYTF
J: TRBJ2-7; size: few; V: TRBV20-1; D: TRBD2; DNA: TGCAGTGCTAGTCGCCTAGCGGGGGACTCCTACGAGCAGTACTTC; CDR3: CSASRLAGDSYEQYF
J: TRBJ2-6; size: many; V: TRBV5-1; D: .; DNA: TGCGCCAGCAGCTTGGCGGGGGATTACGTCTCTGGGGCCAACGTCCTGACTTTC; CDR3: CASSLAGDYVSGANVLTF
J: TRBJ2-7; size: .; V: TRBV20-1; D: TRBD2; DNA: TGCAGTGCTTCGGGACTAGCGGGATTAGCCTACGAGCAGTACTTC; CDR3: CSASGLAGLAYEQYF
J: TRBJ2-1; size: few; V: TRBV28; D: .; DNA: TGTGCCAGCAGTGGGATTCGCAGCTCCTACAATGAGCAGTTCTTC; CDR3: CASSGIRSSYNEQFF
J: TRBJ2-3; size: few; V: TRBV24-1; D: .; DNA: TGTGCCACCAGCGGGCAACTCACAGATACGCAGTATTTT; CDR3: CATSGQLTDTQYF
J: TRBJ2-1; size: few; V: TRBV29-1; D: .; DNA: TGCAGCGGCAGAGACAATGAGCAGTTCTTC; CDR3: CSGRDNEQFF
J: TRBJ2-1; size: few; V: TRBV7-2; D: .; DNA: TGTGCCAGCAGCTACCGGGACGTCCCGGAGCAGTTCTTC; CDR3: CASSYRDVPEQFF
J: TRBJ2-1; size: .; V: TRBV7-8; D: TRBD1; DNA: TGTGCCAGCTCGCCGGGACAGTCATACAATGAGCAGTTCTTC; CDR3: CASSPGQSYNEQFF
J: TRBJ2-5; size: many; V: TRBV20-1; D: TRBD1; DNA: TGCAGTGCCGTCGGGACAGTTGAGACCCAGTACTTC; CDR3: CSAVGTVETQYF
J: TRBJ2-7; size: .; V: TRBV20-1; D: .; DNA: TGCAGTGCTGACCGCTCGACAGAAGCCTACGAGCAGTACTTC; CDR3: CSADRSTEAYEQYF
J: TRBJ1-2; size: many; V: TRBV7-9; D: .; DNA: TGTGCCAGCAGCTTAGCGGCCGCGGATGGCTACACCTTC; CDR3: CASSLAAADGYTF
J: TRBJ2-1; size: few; V: TRBV11-2; D: .; DNA: TGTGCCAGCAGCCCGGACCTTTTCCAGGTTAATCGTTACAATGAGCAGTTCTTC; CDR3: CASSPDLFQVNRYNEQFF
J: TRBJ1-2; size: few; V: TRBV5-1; D: .; DNA: TGCGCCAGCAGCTTGGCCGGGACAAGCCTTGGGACCTTC; CDR3: CASSLAGTSLGTF
J: TRBJ1-4; size: .; V: TRBV10-3; D: .; DNA: TGTGCCATCAGGGGGTATTCTGATGAAAAACTGTTTTTT; CDR3: CAIRGYSDEKLFF
J: TRBJ1-2; size: many; V: TRBV5-1; D: .; DNA: TGCGCCAGCAAGGCACAGGGTGGTAACTATGGCTACACCTTC; CDR3: CASKAQGGNYGYTF
J: TRBJ1-3; size: few; V: TRBV12-3/TRBV12-4; D: .; DNA: TGTGCCAGCAGCACGACAGCCTCCGTTCAGGGAAACACCATATATTTT; CDR3: CASSTTASVQGNTIYF
J: TRBJ2-3; size: once; V: TRBV11-2; D: .; DNA: TGTGCCAGCAGCTTAGATGTGGGGGCCATGCAGTATTTT; CDR3: CASSLDVGAMQYF
J: TRBJ1-1; size: many; V: TRBV15; D: TRBD1; DNA: TGTGCCACCAGCAGAGATCCCTCGACAGGGTCCTTGAACACTGAAGCTTTCTTT; CDR3: CATSRDPSTGSLNTEAFF
J: TRBJ2-6; size: .; V: TRBV12-3/TRBV12-4; D: .; DNA: TGTGCCAGCAGTATTGACCCTTCTGGGGCCAACGTCCTGACTTTC; CDR3: CASSIDPSGANVLTF
J: TRBJ2-3; size: few; V: TRBV5-5; D: TRBD2; DNA: TGTGCCAGCAGCTTGGGTCTAGCGGGCAGAGGAGATACGCAGTATTTT; CDR3: CASSLGLAGRGDTQYF